Presented here are 20 T cell receptor beta chains from one specimen sequenced in a study of blood T cell repertoires in COVID-19. Assay: immunoSEQ multiplex PCR; the TCRdb copy retains only in-frame clones and omits some. The data contain fewer than 400,000 clones, under 90% of them seen just once; the ten biggest clones take up 4.5% to 6.5%. The sample was PBMCs or T cells enriched from blood (not recorded which). These receptors all come from a man in his sixties who had recovered from COVID-19.

V is TRBV7-3 and J is TRBJ2-1, with a tentative D call TRBD2 (5 bases). The V end lost 2 bases, the J end lost 0 bases, and 17 bases lay between the germline ends. The CDR3 length is 18 residues. CDR1 and CDR2 (germline): SGHTA, FQGTGA. DNA of the CDR3: TGTGCCAGCAGCTTAGCCCCTGGACTCCTAAGCTCCTACAATGAGCAGTTCTTC. Translated, it gives CASSLAPGLLSSYNEQFF. Complete variable domain (other parts from reference TRBV7-3 and TRBJ2-1): GAGVSQTPSNKVTEKGKYVELRCDPISGHTALYWYRQSLGQGPEFLIYFQGTGAADDSGLPNDRFFAVRPEGSVSTLKIQRTERGDSAVYLCASSLAPGLLSSYNEQFFGPGTRLTVL.

The chain recombines TRBV24-1 with TRBJ2-1; D may be TRBD1 (6 bases). The V end lost 9 bases, the J end lost 3 bases, and 20 bases lay between the germline ends. The CDR3 length is 16 residues. Germline V CDR1 and CDR2: KGHDR, SFDVKD. CDR3 DNA sequence: TGTGCCACCTCTCCAGGGACATCCCGAGGCTACAATGAGCAGTTCTTC. Amino acids: CATSPGTSRGYNEQFF.

The V call is TRBV3-1 (or the pseudogene TRBV3-2), the J call TRBJ2-1; 8 positions match TRBD2. The germline V gene encodes CDR1 LGHDT and CDR2 YNNKEL (reference sequence). The CDR3 totals 14 residues. V shed 4 bases, J shed 9 bases, and the junction held 8 bases outside the gene matches. The CDR3 DNA follows: TGTGCCAGCAGCCCCACCGGGACTAGGCGTGAGCAGTTCTTC. Residues: CASSPTGTRREQFF.

The V gene is TRBV27, the J gene TRBJ1-2; no definite D call. V was clipped by 8 bases and J by 8 bases, with 24 bases between them. The germline CDR1 and CDR2 sequences are MNHEY and SMNVEV (reference sequence). This CDR3 spans 15 amino acids. DNA of the CDR3: TGTGCCAGCGGATTTCCCGGGGTGACTAGTATGGGCTACACCTTC. Protein sequence: CASGFPGVTSMGYTF.

The chain combines TRBV4-1 with TRBJ2-2, with D maybe TRBD2 (6 bases). The V gene lost 3 bases and the J gene lost 7 bases, with 15 bases spanning the gap. The CDR3 has 15 residues. In germline, CDR1 is MGHRA, CDR2 YSYEKL. Written as DNA, the CDR3 is TGCGCCAGCAGCCAGACCGGGAGTGCCATCGGGGAGCTGTTTTTT. Amino acids: CASSQTGSAIGELFF.

The chain's CDR3 is CASSTPTGGRETQYF. The CDR3 coding sequence is TGTGCCAGCAGTACGCCGACAGGGGGGCGGGAGACCCAGTACTTC. The chain uses TRBV6-6 and TRBJ2-5; 9 bases map to TRBD1. The CDR3 runs to 15 residues. Germline V gives CDR1 MNHNY, CDR2 SVGAGI (reference sequence). J was trimmed by 5 bases and V by 5 bases; bases with no gene match: 9.

The chain recombines TRBV3-1 (or the pseudogene TRBV3-2) with TRBJ1-2; D is possibly TRBD1 (6 bases). The CDR3 consists of 16 residues. Germline CDR1 is LGHDT and CDR2 is YNNKEL (reference sequence). V was shortened by 1 base and J by 7 bases, with 19 bases between the two germline ends. CDR3 loop: CASSQAGTVSGVGYTF. CDR3 sequence (DNA): TGTGCCAGCAGCCAAGCAGGGACGGTTTCAGGGGTTGGCTACACCTTC.

This rearrangement joins TRBV9 to TRBJ1-6; TRBD1 might be the D (6 bases). The V gene lost 3 bases and the J gene lost 4 bases, with 17 bases spanning the gap. The CDR3 extends over 17 amino acids. Germline lookup yields CDR1 SGDLS and CDR2 YYNGEE. In nucleotides, the CDR3 is TGTGCCAGCAGCGCGGGGACATCGCCTAAATATAATTCACCCCTCCACTTT. Protein product: CASSAGTSPKYNSPLHF. The whole variable domain, filled in from reference TRBV9 and TRBJ1-6, reads DSGVTQTPKHLITATGQRVTLRCSPRSGDLSVYWYQQSLDQGLQFLIQYYNGEERAKGNILERFSAQQFPDLHSELNLSSLELGDSALYFCASSAGTSPKYNSPLHFGNGTRLTVT.

The chain is built from TRBV6-1 and TRBJ2-7; a weak D match, TRBD1 (6 bases). CDR1 is MNHNS and CDR2 is SASEGT in the germline V gene. Trimming took off 3 bases at V and 0 bases at J, with 12 bases between the two ends. The CDR3 has 15 residues. CDR3 nucleotide sequence: TGTGCCAGCAGTGAGGCGACAGGCCCCTCCTACGAGCAGTACTTC. This codes for CASSEATGPSYEQYF.

The rearrangement links TRBV5-6 to TRBJ1-3; D remains ambiguous. This CDR3 spans 16 amino acids. CDR1 and CDR2 from the germline V gene are SGHDT and YYEEEE. V was trimmed by 4 bases and J by 0 bases, leaving 14 bases between them. CDR3 amino acids: CASSEVGGRSGNTIYF. As DNA, the CDR3 is TGTGCCAGCAGCGAAGTAGGCGGCCGCTCTGGAAACACCATATATTTT.

This clone came up a few times. V is TRBV11-2 and J is TRBJ2-2, with 11 bases aligning to TRBD2. The CDR3 extends over 17 amino acids. CDR1 is SGHAT and CDR2 is FQNNGV in the germline V gene. V was clipped by 1 base and J by 1 base; unmatched bases: 2. CDR3 nucleotide sequence: TGTGCCAGCAGCTTAGGGACTAGCGGGCTGAACACCGGGGAGCTGTTTTTT. It specifies CASSLGTSGLNTGELFF.

This clone has a count of ten or more. The rearrangement links TRBV28 to TRBJ2-1; maybe TRBD2 (6 bases). Germline V CDR1 and CDR2: MDHEN, SYDVKM. CDR3 length: 13 residues. V was shortened by 7 bases and J by 3 bases, with 10 bases between the two germline ends. As DNA, the CDR3 is TGTGCCAGCAAGGGACTTCTCTACAATGAGCAGTTCTTC. Amino acids: CASKGLLYNEQFF.

The CDR3 region has the DNA TGTGCCAGCAGCCCGAACCCGACAGTGTCTAATGAAAAACTGTTTTTT. This sequence encodes CASSPNPTVSNEKLFF. The rearrangement joins TRBV27 to TRBJ1-4; possible D gene TRBD1, 5 bases. This CDR3 has 16 amino acids. Deletions cut 6 bases from V and 3 bases from J, with 17 bases between. Looked up from germline, CDR1 is MNHEY and CDR2 is SMNVEV (reference sequence).

The gene calls are TRBV2 and TRBJ2-1; the match to TRBD1 covers 11 bases. There are 16 residues in the CDR3. In germline, CDR1 is SNHLY, CDR2 FYNNEI. Trimming removed 4 bases from V and 4 bases from J; junction bases left unmatched: 6. The CDR3 region is CASSGLGQGAYNEQFF. Here the CDR3 DNA reads TGTGCCAGCAGTGGGCTCGGACAGGGGGCTTACAATGAGCAGTTCTTC.

The rearrangement uses TRBV29-1 and TRBJ2-7; possibly TRBD1 for D (6 bases). Germline CDR1 SQVTM, CDR2 ANQGSEA. V was clipped by 4 bases and J by 3 bases, with 22 bases between them. This CDR3 contains 16 residues. CDR3 bases: TGCAGCGTTGCGTTGCAGGGGTTCGGTGTTGACTACGAGCAGTACTTC. It yields the protein CSVALQGFGVDYEQYF.

The DNA of the CDR3 is TGCGCCAGCAGCCCACTAGCTGCCACCGGGGAGCTGTTTTTT. As protein: CASSPLAATGELFF. The chain combines TRBV5-1 with TRBJ2-2, with D tentatively TRBD2 (6 bases). Germline lookup yields CDR1 SGHRS and CDR2 YFSETQ. The V and J ends lost 4 bases and 4 bases respectively, with 11 bases between them. The CDR3 runs to 14 residues. Looking up the rest from reference TRBV5-1 and TRBJ2-2 gives the full variable domain: KAGVTQTPRYLIKTRGQQVTLSCSPISGHRSVSWYQQTPGQGLQFLFEYFSETQRNKGNFPGRFSGRQFSNSRSEMNVSTLELGDSALYLCASSPLAATGELFFGEGSRLTVL.

V is TRBV25-1 and J is TRBJ1-6; 7 bases are shared with TRBD1. V dropped 6 bases and J dropped 6; count of bases not matched to a gene: 8. Germline CDR1 MGHDK, CDR2 SYGVNS. This CDR3 has 15 residues. CDR3 protein: CASRSPGTANSPLHF. The CDR3 nucleotides read TGTGCCAGCAGGAGTCCCGGGACAGCTAATTCACCCCTCCACTTT. The full variable domain, with the rest looked up from reference TRBV25-1 and TRBJ1-6, is EADIYQTPRYLVIGTGKKITLECSQTMGHDKMYWYQQDPGMELHLIHYSYGVNSTEKGDLSSESTVSRIRTEHFPLTLESARPSHTSQYLCASRSPGTANSPLHFGNGTRLTVT.

The chain links TRBV2 to TRBJ1-3, with unresolved D. Germline V gives CDR1 SNHLY, CDR2 FYNNEI. The CDR3 extends over 18 amino acids. The V gene lost 5 bases and the J gene lost 3 bases, with 23 bases spanning the gap. The CDR3 DNA reads as TGTGCCAGCAGTTTTGGCACACCGTGGGATCGGGGTGGAAACACCATATATTTT. Encoded protein: CASSFGTPWDRGGNTIYF. The full variable domain, with the rest looked up from reference TRBV2 and TRBJ1-3, is EPEVTQTPSHQVTQMGQEVILRCVPISNHLYFYWYRQILGQKVEFLVSFYNNEISEKSEIFDDQFSVERPDGSNFTLKIRSTKLEDSAMYFCASSFGTPWDRGGNTIYFGEGSWLTVV.

The J gene is TRBJ2-3, the V gene TRBV6-5, with a possible D match to TRBD2 (6 bases). Trimming shortened V by 2 bases and J by 2 bases, and 11 bases separated the two germline ends. Germline assignment: CDR1 MNHEY and CDR2 SVGAGI. The CDR3 has 15 residues. CDR3 in DNA: TGTGCCAGCAGTTACGGTACGGGACTCACAGATACGCAGTATTTT. Its translation: CASSYGTGLTDTQYF.

The chain employs TRBV3-1 (or the pseudogene TRBV3-2) and TRBJ1-4; 9 bases are shared with TRBD1. Trimming removed 4 bases from V and 5 bases from J; junction bases left unmatched: 5. Per germline, CDR1 LGHDT and CDR2 YNNKEL (reference sequence). The CDR3 loop spans 15 amino acids. The DNA of the CDR3 is TGTGCCAGCAGCCTCTGGGACAGGGACAATGAAAAACTGTTTTTT. Translated, it gives CASSLWDRDNEKLFF.